The clone carrying this TCR beta chain was seen only a few times. This record belongs to a study of blood T cells in healthy people across ages. PCR was performed a second time for about 7 to 11 cycles using a sample-barcoded 5' primer and a J-beta primer mix. One entry per CDR3 protein results from TCRdb running MiXCR on the 5' RACE reads. The table includes hundreds of thousands of distinct CDR3 sequences, roughly two fifths detected once. The CDR3 length is 13 residues. The germline V gene has CDR1 SGHDN and CDR2 FVKESK. The V end lost 0 bases, the J end lost 9 bases, and 10 bases lay between the germline ends.

This rearrangement joins TRBV14 to TRBJ2-3; D is unclear. The sequence was obtained from a man aged 80 or over in good health. The source material was blood. CDR3 bases: TGTGCCAGCAGCCAAGAGCTCACGAGCACGCAGTATTTT. Protein: CASSQELTSTQYF.